The clone carrying this T cell receptor (beta chain) has only a few counts. Its matching antigen is unknown. Sequence at one end of the junction differs from germline and may be a read error. Via MiXCR, TCRdb re-called the 5' RACE reads, giving one row per CDR3 protein. Among about 200,000 distinct CDR3 sequences listed, approximately 20% were seen once. These data come from a study of T-cell memory formation after mild COVID-19. General study results and limits: CD4/CD8 balance held among clones contracting day 15 to 85, and later expanders leaned CD4+.

Input material: PBMCs or a T cell subset sorted from them (not recorded which). This receptor was identified in an adult woman who had mild COVID-19 (a few samples of this study predate the infection). Cell type and time point are not known.

The CDR3 here is CVSSPNPGLAGGYNEQFF. The CDR3 DNA sequence: TGTGTCAGCAGCCCGAACCCGGGACTAGCGGGGGGATACAATGAGCAGTTCTTC. The rearrangement links TRBV4-2 to TRBJ2-1, with 15 bases that match TRBD2. CDR1 and CDR2 from the germline V gene are LGHNA and YNFKEQ. The CDR3 totals 18 residues.